Here is one T cell receptor beta chain with its context. Assay: immunoSEQ multiplex PCR; the TCRdb copy retains only in-frame clones and omits some. The sample holds fewer than 1.6 million clones, around 98.5% seen once. The sample comes from a study of shared clonotypes between healthy human individuals. Overall study context: Used for every donor were three CD4 naive, three CD4 memory, two CD8 naive and one CD8 memory plate.

V lost 4 bases, J lost 0 bases, and 5 bases stayed unmatched. The CDR3 is made up of 15 amino acids. Germline CDR1 is SGDLS and CDR2 is YYNGEE. This rearrangement joins TRBV9 to TRBJ2-3; 7 bases agree with TRBD1. The source of this sequence is a man aged 30 to 39 in good health. Source material: naive CD4+ T cells sorted from blood. Documented subset: CD45RA+ positively selected. The CDR3 here is CASSRGGASTDTQYF. The DNA of the CDR3 is TGTGCCAGCAGCCGAGGGGGCGCGAGCACAGATACGCAGTATTTT.